Each of the 23 T cell receptor beta chains below was sequenced from the same sample in a study of radiation and T cells in renal cell carcinoma. As for time point: blood 2 weeks post-SBRT. As for treatment: 15 Gy SBRT to primary tumor, nephrectomy 4 weeks later. Clones were sequenced by immunoSEQ multiplex PCR, and TCRdb holds only the in-frame ones, with some missing. This table holds around 80,000 clones, about four fifths found once. Sequencing used blood, obtained from a patient whose treatment included radiotherapy and nephrectomy. These receptors originate from a man aged 55-75 years with renal cell carcinoma.

This chain links TRBV27 with TRBJ2-7, with no clear D. The CDR3 has 14 residues. V was shortened by 0 bases and J by 4 bases, with 10 bases between the two germline ends. CDR1 MNHEY and CDR2 SMNVEV come from the germline V gene (reference sequence). Here the CDR3 reads CASSLSDGPYEQYF. The CDR3 nucleotides read TGTGCCAGCAGTTTATCGGACGGACCGTACGAGCAGTACTTC.

The rearrangement links TRBV9 to TRBJ2-5; no clear D gene. Germline V gene sequence: CDR1 SGDLS, CDR2 YYNGEE. This CDR3 contains 12 residues. V dropped 1 base and J dropped 4 bases, with 5 bases sitting between them. Written as DNA, the CDR3 is TGTGCCAGCAGCGTAATAGGAGAGACCCAGTACTTC. The encoded protein is CASSVIGETQYF.

This clone was seen only once. The junction does not match germline at one end; this may be a read error. This chain connects TRBV5-4 to TRBJ2-5; no firm D call. Germline CDR1 SGHNT, CDR2 YYREEE (reference sequence). The CDR3 sequence is 15 residues long. The CDR3 sequence is CASNLAGGYQETQYF. The CDR3 DNA reads TGTGCCAGCAACTTGGCCGGTGGATACCAAGAGACCCAGTACTTC.

The V gene is TRBV9, the J gene TRBJ2-1; TRBD2 might be the D (5 bases). Deletions cut 0 bases from V and 9 bases from J, with 13 bases between. CDR1 and CDR2 from the germline V gene are SGDLS and YYNGEE. The CDR3 length is 14 residues. The CDR3 sequence: CASSVVGSVGEQFF. DNA of the CDR3: TGTGCCAGCAGCGTAGTAGGTAGCGTCGGTGAGCAGTTCTTC.

This chain joins TRBV5-1 and TRBJ2-3, with D perhaps matching TRBD1 (5 bases). Trimming shortened V by 2 bases and J by 4 bases, and 11 bases separated the two germline ends. The germline V gene encodes CDR1 SGHRS and CDR2 YFSETQ. The CDR3 extends over 14 amino acids. CDR3 sequence reads: CASSLLQGPDTQYF. The CDR3 region has the DNA TGCGCCAGCAGCTTACTTCAGGGTCCAGATACGCAGTATTTT.

The chain carries TRBV5-1 and TRBJ2-7; 12 positions match TRBD2. The junction had 4 bases not matched to a gene; V was cut back by 2 bases and J by 4 bases. Germline lookup yields CDR1 SGHRS and CDR2 YFSETQ. The CDR3 contains 15 residues. Here the CDR3 reads CASSFKTSGSYEQYF. DNA for the CDR3: TGCGCCAGCAGCTTCAAGACTAGCGGGAGTTACGAGCAGTACTTC.

This clone was observed a single time. The junction does not match germline at one end; this may be a read error. The chain has TRBV7-3 and TRBJ2-2, with a tentative D call TRBD1 (5 bases). The germline V gene encodes CDR1 SGHTA and CDR2 FQGTGA. The CDR3 extends over 16 amino acids. The CDR3 here is CASSVTPTVNTGELFF. In nucleotides, the CDR3 is TGTGCCAGCAGCGTAACCCCGACAGTAAACACCGGGGAGCTGTTTTTT. Full variable domain (rest looked up from reference TRBV7-3 and TRBJ2-2): GAGVSQTPSNKVTEKGKYVELRCDPISGHTALYWYRQSLGQGPEFLIYFQGTGAADDSGLPNDRFFAVRPEGSVSTLKIQRTERGDSAVYLCASSVTPTVNTGELFFGEGSRLTVL.

The chain recombines TRBV7-9 with TRBJ2-7; TRBD1 is a possible D gene (6 bases). The CDR3 runs to 14 residues. Looked up from germline, CDR1 is SEHNR and CDR2 is FQNEAQ (reference sequence). V was pared by 5 bases and J by 0 bases, with 11 bases between. The CDR3 protein is CASSPDRSSYEQYF. CDR3 bases: TGTGCCAGCAGCCCCGACAGGAGCTCCTACGAGCAGTACTTC.

The V and J genes are TRBV6-6 and TRBJ2-5; maybe TRBD1 (6 bases). The CDR3 sequence is 14 residues long. V lost 0 bases, J lost 5 bases, and 10 bases lay in between. The germline V gene encodes CDR1 MNHNY and CDR2 SVGAGI (reference sequence). DNA for the CDR3: TGTGCCAGCAGTTACTCCGGGCAGGGGGAGACCCAGTACTTC. Translating gives CASSYSGQGETQYF.

The chain recombines TRBV30 with TRBJ2-5; perhaps D is TRBD1 or TRBD2 (5 bases each). The CDR3 contains 13 residues. Germline-derived CDR1 and CDR2 are GTSNPN and SVGIG (reference sequence). The ends were cut back, 8 bases at V and 2 bases at J, with 15 bases in the middle. The CDR3 sequence: CALLGARQETQYF. CDR3 nucleotide sequence: TGTGCCCTCCTCGGGGCAAGACAAGAGACCCAGTACTTC.

The chain employs TRBV11-2 and TRBJ2-7; D is perhaps TRBD2 (6 bases). CDR1 is SGHAT, CDR2 FQNNGV, per germline. V was pared by 1 base and J by 0 bases, with 10 bases between. CDR3 size: 15 residues. The CDR3, as DNA: TGTGCCAGCAGCTTAGGCGGGGCGAGCTCCTACGAGCAGTACTTC. This translates into CASSLGGASSYEQYF.

J is TRBJ2-7 and V is TRBV7-2; a possible D gene is TRBD2 (6 bases). Germline V lookup: CDR1 SGHTA, CDR2 FQGNSA. This CDR3 comprises 16 residues. The ends were cut back, 5 bases at V and 6 bases at J, with 23 bases in the middle. The CDR3 sequence is CASSLLRGLASPEQYF. The CDR3 coding sequence is TGTGCCAGCAGCCTCCTCCGTGGGCTAGCGTCACCCGAGCAGTACTTC.

The genes are TRBV27 and TRBJ1-5; D is unresolved. The CDR3 spans 15 residues. V gave up 5 bases and J gave up 3 bases, with 14 bases separating them. The germline gives CDR1 MNHEY, CDR2 SMNVEV (reference sequence). CDR3 coding DNA: TGTGCCAGCAGTGGAGGGAGGTCCCACAATCAGCCCCAGCATTTT. Protein: CASSGGRSHNQPQHF.

This clone appeared a single time. This chain connects TRBV19 to TRBJ2-1; D remains unclear. The ends were cut back, 3 bases at V and 8 bases at J, with 8 bases in the middle. Germline V CDR1 and CDR2: LNHDA, SQIVND (reference sequence). The CDR3 sequence is 12 residues long. As DNA, the CDR3 is TGTGCCAGTAGTATTCGGGCGGATGAGCAGTTCTTC. It specifies CASSIRADEQFF.

The gene calls are TRBV10-1 and TRBJ1-1; 7 bases match TRBD1. The junction had 4 bases not matched to a gene; V was cut back by 0 bases and J by 3 bases. The CDR3 extends over 15 amino acids. In germline, CDR1 is WNHNN, CDR2 SYGVQD (reference sequence). The CDR3 region is CASSESRGKDTEAFF. The CDR3 bases are TGCGCCAGCAGTGAGTCCAGGGGGAAGGACACTGAAGCTTTCTTT.

The chain is built from TRBV6-5 and TRBJ1-1, with D possibly matching TRBD1 (6 bases). Germline CDR1 reads MNHEY; CDR2 reads SVGAGI. The V end was cut by 2 bases, the J end by 4 bases, with 11 bases between. CDR3 size: 14 residues. The CDR3 spells CASSYRFRGTEAFF. In DNA, the CDR3 is TGTGCCAGCAGTTACCGATTCAGGGGCACTGAAGCTTTCTTT.

The V and J genes are TRBV5-1 and TRBJ2-5; D not resolved. Looked up from germline, CDR1 is SGHRS and CDR2 is YFSETQ. The CDR3 is 16 amino acids. Trimming removed 4 bases from V and 5 bases from J, with 21 bases in between. The CDR3 here is CASSPDGVWSRETQYF. In nucleotides, the CDR3 is TGCGCCAGCAGCCCTGACGGTGTGTGGAGTCGGGAGACCCAGTACTTC.

This chain uses TRBV28 with TRBJ2-7; the match to TRBD2 covers 11 bases. V shed 3 bases and J 0 bases; nucleotides not matched to a gene: 4. Per germline, CDR1 MDHEN and CDR2 SYDVKM. CDR3 length equals 16 residues. The CDR3 DNA sequence: TGTGCCAGCAGTTTGACTAGCGGGACGAGCTCCTACGAGCAGTACTTC. Protein: CASSLTSGTSSYEQYF.

The chain employs TRBV29-1 and TRBJ2-1; a weak D match, TRBD2 (5 bases). V was trimmed by 4 bases and J by 4 bases, leaving 8 bases between them. CDR1 SQVTM and CDR2 ANQGSEA come from the germline V gene. This CDR3 spans 12 amino acids. The CDR3 bases are TGCAGCGTTGGAGGACTTTACAATGAGCAGTTCTTC. Protein: CSVGGLYNEQFF.

The chain recombines TRBV18 with TRBJ2-5; maybe TRBD1 (6 bases). CDR1 is KGHSH, CDR2 LQKENI, per germline. This CDR3 is 19 amino acids long. The V end lost 1 base, the J end lost 0 bases, and 21 bases lay between the germline ends. The CDR3 reads CASSPRPGTPHTYQETQYF. As DNA, the CDR3 is TGTGCCAGCTCACCACGGCCCGGGACACCTCATACGTACCAAGAGACCCAGTACTTC.

V and J are TRBV4-3 and TRBJ2-2, with D possibly matching TRBD2 (6 bases). This CDR3 spans 16 amino acids. CDR1 is LGHNA and CDR2 is YSLEER in the germline V gene. V was pared by 0 bases and J by 7 bases, with 15 bases between. The CDR3 coding sequence is TGCGCCAGCAGCCAAGATAAAACTAGCAATCACGGGGAGCTGTTTTTT. Translation: CASSQDKTSNHGELFF.

This chain connects TRBV30 to TRBJ2-7; D is uncertain. The germline V gene has CDR1 GTSNPN and CDR2 SVGIG (reference sequence). V was shortened by 4 bases and J by 2 bases, with 9 bases between the two germline ends. This CDR3 comprises 12 residues. CDR3 in DNA: TGTGCCTGGATTAAAGATACCTACGAGCAGTACTTC. Protein sequence: CAWIKDTYEQYF.

V and J are TRBV6-6 and TRBJ2-1; D is unclear. Germline loops: CDR1 MNHNY, CDR2 SVGAGI (reference sequence). Trimming took 2 bases from V and 3 from J, leaving 5 bases between them. The CDR3 extends over 13 amino acids. Here the CDR3 DNA reads TGTGCCAGCAGTTACGTGGACTACAATGAGCAGTTCTTC. Translating it yields CASSYVDYNEQFF.